The 18 T cell receptor beta chains in this list originate from one sample, sequenced in a study of T cells after somatic rescue of genetic block. Libraries were prepared by immunoSEQ multiplex PCR; TCRdb keeps only in-frame clonotypes and omits some of them. In the table there are some 7,000 clones, 75% to 85% of which are singletons. The sequencing sample was made of peripheral blood mononuclear cells (PBMCs). All receptors come from a boy under 18.

The V and J genes are TRBV5-6 and TRBJ2-7, with TRBD1 matching over 9 bases. This CDR3 comprises 14 residues. CDR1 and CDR2 from the germline V gene are SGHDT and YYEEEE. Unmatched junction bases numbered 4, after V lost 3 bases and J lost 3 bases. In nucleotides, the CDR3 is TGTGCCAGCAGCTCCCGACAGGGGGTCTACGAGCAGTACTTC. Translation gives CASSSRQGVYEQYF.

This chain joins TRBV4-3 and TRBJ2-1, with D possibly TRBD2 on 6 matching bases. The V end lost 0 bases, the J end lost 8 bases, and 11 bases lay between the germline ends. This CDR3 spans 14 amino acids. CDR1 is LGHNA, CDR2 YSLEER, per germline. CDR3 amino acids: CASSQDWIADEQFF. CDR3 coding DNA: TGCGCCAGCAGCCAAGATTGGATAGCGGATGAGCAGTTCTTC.

This clone was picked up one time. This chain connects TRBV27 to TRBJ2-3; TRBD2 agrees at 10 bases. CDR1 and CDR2 from the germline V gene are MNHEY and SMNVEV (reference sequence). The CDR3 covers 18 residues. V lost 8 bases and J lost 4; bases outside the gene matches: 18. The CDR3 sequence is CASAEVGLAGVVADTQYF. The CDR3 DNA is TGTGCCAGCGCTGAGGTTGGGCTAGCGGGAGTTGTTGCAGATACGCAGTATTTT.

The V call is TRBV12-5, the J call TRBJ1-1; 7 nucleotides align to TRBD1. Per the germline V gene, CDR1 is LGHNT and CDR2 is FRNRAP. This CDR3 is 14 amino acids long. The V gene end was trimmed by 1 base and the J gene end by 4 bases; junction bases not matched to a gene: 3. The CDR3 DNA follows: TGTGCTAGTGGTTTGGAGGGGGCGGGCACTGAAGCTTTCTTT. Protein: CASGLEGAGTEAFF.

The V and J genes are TRBV4-2 and TRBJ1-3; D possibly corresponds to TRBD1 (5 bases). V dropped 0 bases and J dropped 4 bases, with 7 bases sitting between them. Germline CDR1 and CDR2: LGHNA and YNFKEQ. CDR3 length: 14 amino acids. The CDR3, as DNA: TGTGCCAGCAGCCAAGATGGGGGAGGAAACACCATATATTTT. Translating gives CASSQDGGGNTIYF.

The CDR3 loop is CASRDRDVVDTQYF. DNA for the CDR3: TGTGCCAGCCGAGACAGGGATGTCGTCGATACGCAGTATTTT. The chain recombines TRBV28 with TRBJ2-3; 7 nucleotides align to TRBD1. The germline V gene encodes CDR1 MDHEN and CDR2 SYDVKM. There are 14 residues in the CDR3. After removal of 8 bases from V and 6 bases from J, the junction contained 11 bases not matched to a gene.

This clone has a handful of counts. The same CDR3 also results from other DNA sequences found in this sample. CDR3 nucleotide sequence: TGTGCCAGCAGTTTAATCCCCCCGGATACGCAGTATTTT. This sequence encodes CASSLIPPDTQYF. V and J are TRBV27 and TRBJ2-3; D unclear. Trimming shortened V by 2 bases and J by 6 bases, and 9 bases separated the two germline ends. Germline assignment: CDR1 MNHEY and CDR2 SMNVEV (reference sequence). The CDR3 runs to 13 residues.

The rearrangement uses TRBV5-1 and TRBJ2-2; tentatively, D is TRBD1 (6 bases). This CDR3 is 16 amino acids long. In germline, CDR1 is SGHRS, CDR2 YFSETQ. Trimming left V 2 bases short and J 3 bases short, with 14 bases between. CDR3 sequence: CASSFPTGYDTGELFF. Here the CDR3 DNA reads TGCGCCAGCAGCTTTCCTACAGGGTATGACACCGGGGAGCTGTTTTTT.

The chain carries TRBV20-1 and TRBJ1-4; a possible D gene is TRBD1 (5 bases). The CDR3 covers 11 residues. The V gene's germline CDR1 is DFQATT and CDR2 SNEGSKA (reference sequence). This CDR3 is CRGGANEKLFF. CDR3 bases: TGCAGGGGAGGGGCTAATGAAAAACTGTTTTTT.

The genes are TRBV11-2 and TRBJ1-1; no reliable D call. The CDR3 has 14 amino acids. V was trimmed by 5 bases and J by 4 bases, leaving 14 bases between them. CDR1 SGHAT and CDR2 FQNNGV come from the germline V gene. CDR3 sequence: CASSLMYRRTEAFF. The CDR3 nucleotides read TGTGCCAGCAGCCTTATGTATAGACGCACTGAAGCTTTCTTT. Together with reference TRBV11-2 and TRBJ1-1, the CDR3 gives the full variable domain: EAGVAQSPRYKIIEKRQSVAFWCNPISGHATLYWYQQILGQGPKLLIQFQNNGVVDDSQLPKDRFSAERLKGVDSTLKIQPAKLEDSAVYLCASSLMYRRTEAFFGQGTRLTVV.

The V gene is TRBV7-9, the J gene TRBJ2-3; TRBD1 is a possible D gene (5 bases). V lost 5 bases, J lost 4 bases, and 13 bases lay in between. The CDR3 is 14 amino acids. Per the germline V gene, CDR1 is SEHNR and CDR2 is FQNEAQ (reference sequence). The CDR3 bases are TGTGCCAGCAGCGGCAGGGTAGTGCCAGATACGCAGTATTTT. Its protein product is CASSGRVVPDTQYF. Looking up the rest from reference TRBV7-9 and TRBJ2-3 gives the full variable domain: DTGVSQNPRHKITKRGQNVTFRCDPISEHNRLYWYRQTLGQGPEFLTYFQNEAQLEKSRLLSDRFSAERPKGSFSTLEIQRTEQGDSAMYLCASSGRVVPDTQYFGPGTRLTVL.

The V gene is TRBV28, the J gene TRBJ2-1; D unresolved. V was trimmed by 7 bases and J by 4 bases, leaving 11 bases between them. The CDR3 runs 13 residues. Germline CDR1 MDHEN, CDR2 SYDVKM. Here the CDR3 DNA reads TGTGCCAGCAATCCCGCCTGGTACAATGAGCAGTTCTTC. Amino acids: CASNPAWYNEQFF.

This clone occurred a few times. This sample also contains other DNA sequences that code for the same CDR3. This rearrangement joins TRBV4-3 to TRBJ1-3; 10 bases are shared with TRBD1. V dropped 5 bases and J dropped 3; count of bases not matched to a gene: 10. There are 17 residues in the CDR3. Germline CDR1 is LGHNA and CDR2 is YSLEER. CDR3 coding DNA: TGCGCCAGCAGCTCGACAGGGGGCGGCATGTTTGGAAACACCATATATTTT. This encodes CASSSTGGGMFGNTIYF.

The V gene is TRBV5-1, the J gene TRBJ2-5; TRBD2 matches at 11 bases. The J segment lost 4 bases and the V segment lost 4 bases, leaving 6 bases of the junction unmatched. The CDR3 covers 15 residues. Germline lookup yields CDR1 SGHRS and CDR2 YFSETQ. Here the CDR3 DNA reads TGCGCCAGCAGCGTCTCGGGACTAGCGGTAGAGACCCAGTACTTC. Protein product: CASSVSGLAVETQYF.

The genes are TRBV7-9 and TRBJ1-3; tentatively, D is TRBD1 (6 bases). Germline V gene lookup returns CDR1 SEHNR and CDR2 FQNEAQ (reference sequence). Deletions cut 5 bases from V and 0 bases from J, with 17 bases between. This CDR3 is built from 17 residues. CDR3: CASSPGQMWVSGNTIYF. In DNA form, the CDR3 reads TGTGCCAGCAGCCCCGGACAGATGTGGGTCTCTGGAAACACCATATATTTT.

The chain has TRBV7-2 and TRBJ2-7; D may be TRBD2 (5 bases). Trimming pared 1 base from V and 1 base from J, leaving 20 bases between. Germline assignment: CDR1 SGHTA and CDR2 FQGNSA. The CDR3 sequence is 18 residues long. The DNA of the CDR3 is TGTGCCAGCAGCTTAGTCGGGGATAGCGCTATCTTGTCCTACGAGCAGTACTTC. Amino acids: CASSLVGDSAILSYEQYF.

V gene TRBV7-8 combines with J gene TRBJ2-7; D gene ambiguous. The V end lost 5 bases, the J end lost 6 bases, and 14 bases lay between the germline ends. This CDR3 spans 13 amino acids. Germline loops: CDR1 SGHVS, CDR2 FQNEAQ. The CDR3 region is CASSLTQVGEQYF. CDR3 bases: TGTGCCAGCAGCCTAACGCAGGTGGGCGAGCAGTACTTC.

This clone appeared once. This chain links TRBV19 with TRBJ2-1, with 7 positions matching TRBD2. V shed 3 bases, J shed 4 bases, and the junction held 6 bases outside the gene matches. The CDR3 runs to 15 residues. CDR1 LNHDA and CDR2 SQIVND come from the germline V gene (reference sequence). The CDR3 reads CASSITLAEYNEQFF. The CDR3 nucleotides read TGTGCCAGTAGTATCACGCTAGCGGAATACAATGAGCAGTTCTTC.